This TCR beta chain stems from a study of T cell changes during pregnancy in multiple sclerosis. Profiling relied on immunoSEQ multiplex PCR, and the TCRdb table lists in-frame clones only, not all of them. Of some 64,000 clones in the sample, 90% to 95% were seen once. The table lists this clone with a count of one. The receptor comes from a female donor with multiple sclerosis, enrolled in a pregnancy study. Sequencing used peripheral blood, obtained after pregnancy.

CDR3 region: CASSFTSGIAGELFF. CDR3 nucleotides: TGTGCCAGCAGCTTTACTAGCGGGATTGCCGGGGAGCTGTTTTTT. The chain couples TRBV11-2 to TRBJ2-2; 10 nucleotides line up with TRBD2. The CDR3 runs 15 residues. The junction had 4 bases not matched to a gene; V was cut back by 3 bases and J by 6 bases. The V gene's germline CDR1 is SGHAT and CDR2 FQNNGV.